The present T cell receptor beta chain was sequenced within a study of T cells in localized non-small cell lung cancer. Profiled with immunoSEQ multiplex PCR; TCRdb holds only in-frame clones, not every one. The sample consists of approximately 24,000 clones, roughly 80% of them appearing once. The CDR3 covers 9 residues. Germline CDR1 SQVTM, CDR2 ANQGSEA. This sequence was found in a man between 40 and 70 years old with stage III squamous cell lung carcinoma. The chain couples TRBV29-1 to TRBJ2-7, with D perhaps matching TRBD1 (5 bases). The material was peripheral blood, obtained before any cancer treatment. The CDR3: CPDNTEQYV. CDR3 DNA: TGCCCGGACAATACGGAGCAGTACGTC.